Below, 20 T cell receptor beta chains from the same sample are listed, as sequenced in a study of T cells after yellow fever vaccination. TCRdb re-called the 5' RACE reads with MiXCR, one entry per CDR3 protein. The sample lists 500,000 to 650,000 distinct CDR3 sequences; roughly a sixth were seen once. The sample in question was PBMCs, obtained 5 to 6 days after the first yellow fever vaccination. The source is a man aged 18 to 29 who received the YFV17D yellow fever vaccine.

The V call is TRBV4-1, the J call TRBJ1-1; no clear D gene. Trimming took 4 bases from V and 4 from J, leaving 13 bases between them. The CDR3 is 14 residues long. Germline CDR1 reads MGHRA; CDR2 reads YSYEKL. CDR3 sequence: CASSPTARSTEAFF. CDR3 bases: TGCGCCAGCAGCCCGACCGCGAGGTCCACTGAAGCTTTCTTT.

This clonotype was detected only a few times. The gene calls are TRBV2 and TRBJ1-1; D is possibly TRBD1 (6 bases). Between the trimmed V and J ends, which lost 6 bases and 1 base, there was a span of 12 bases. The CDR3 consists of 14 residues. The V gene's germline CDR1 is SNHLY and CDR2 FYNNEI. The CDR3 sequence is CASRPGHRNTEAFF. The CDR3, as DNA: TGTGCCAGCAGACCGGGACATCGGAACACTGAAGCTTTCTTT.

This clonotype has a handful of counts. V gene TRBV7-6 combines with J gene TRBJ1-1; D is ambiguous. This CDR3 comprises 15 residues. The germline V gene encodes CDR1 SGHVS and CDR2 FNYEAQ. Trimming left V 3 bases short and J 6 bases short, with 17 bases between. CDR3 sequence reads: CASSLRLGFGAEAFF. The CDR3 DNA follows: TGTGCCAGCAGCTTGCGGTTAGGGTTCGGAGCTGAAGCTTTCTTT.

The chain links TRBV7-2 to TRBJ1-3; TRBD1 might be the D (6 bases). The CDR3 has 14 residues. Per the germline V gene, CDR1 is SGHTA and CDR2 is FQGNSA. V gave up 4 bases and J gave up 2 bases, with 9 bases separating them. CDR3 DNA sequence: TGTGCCAGCAGCTCCTACAGGGCTGGAAACACCATATATTTT. Translated, it gives CASSSYRAGNTIYF.

Only a few counts were recorded for this clonotype. The chain joins TRBV20-1 to TRBJ1-5, with TRBD1 as a possible D gene (6 bases). Germline loops: CDR1 DFQATT, CDR2 SNEGSKA (reference sequence). Trimming stripped 1 base from V and 3 bases from J, with 7 bases between. This CDR3 region has 13 residues. The CDR3 coding sequence is TGCAGTGCTAGAGGACAGGCCAATCAGCCCCAGCATTTT. Its translation is CSARGQANQPQHF.

There are many counts of this clonotype. The chain uses TRBV6-5 and TRBJ2-5; 8 bases are shared with TRBD2. With 9 bases clipped from V and 9 bases from J, the junction kept 15 bases outside the gene matches. Looked up from germline, CDR1 is MNHEY and CDR2 is SVGAGI. This CDR3 is built from 14 residues. CDR3 coding DNA: TGTGCCAGTCGGGGGCTAGCGGGTCCCGGAGCCCAGTACTTC. Translated, it gives CASRGLAGPGAQYF.

CDR3 sequence reads: CSAAQGSGANVLTF. DNA of the CDR3: TGCAGTGCTGCGCAGGGTTCTGGGGCCAACGTCCTGACTTTC. The V gene is TRBV20-1, the J gene TRBJ2-6; tentative D call: TRBD1 (5 bases). Germline CDR1 reads DFQATT; CDR2 reads SNEGSKA (reference sequence). The V and J ends lost 5 bases and 1 base respectively, with 9 bases between them. The CDR3 loop spans 14 amino acids.

This clonotype was detected only a few times. The genes are TRBV28 and TRBJ1-2; D is perhaps TRBD1 (6 bases). Germline V CDR1 and CDR2: MDHEN, SYDVKM. V was pared by 4 bases and J by 7 bases, with 13 bases between. This CDR3 has 13 amino acids. The CDR3 sequence: CASSSGQSPGYTF. In nucleotides, the CDR3 is TGTGCCAGCAGTTCTGGACAGTCTCCTGGCTACACCTTC.

The chain links TRBV6-1 to TRBJ1-5, with D maybe TRBD1 (5 bases). V dropped 6 bases and J dropped 5 bases, with 14 bases sitting between them. The CDR3 spans 14 residues. Germline V lookup: CDR1 MNHNS, CDR2 SASEGT. This CDR3 reads CASSAIAGDQPQHF. The CDR3 region has the DNA TGTGCCAGCAGCGCTATAGCGGGGGATCAGCCCCAGCATTTT.

The genes are TRBV20-1 and TRBJ2-7; no clear D. The CDR3 has 15 amino acids. Germline lookup yields CDR1 DFQATT and CDR2 SNEGSKA (reference sequence). Trimming took off 3 bases at V and 2 bases at J, with 17 bases between the two ends. CDR3 sequence reads: CSASDPRISTYEQYF. CDR3 DNA sequence: TGCAGTGCTAGTGACCCACGGATATCAACCTACGAGCAGTACTTC.

This clonotype was detected only a few times. This rearrangement joins TRBV27 to TRBJ2-2, with a possible D match to TRBD2 (5 bases). The V gene lost 7 bases and the J gene lost 2 bases, with 14 bases spanning the gap. The CDR3 has 15 residues. Germline CDR1 MNHEY, CDR2 SMNVEV (reference sequence). The CDR3 DNA is TGTGCCAGCAAACATGGAGGCGGAAACACCGGGGAGCTGTTTTTT. Protein: CASKHGGGNTGELFF.

This clonotype was observed a few times. The genes are TRBV5-4 and TRBJ1-1, with 11 nucleotides matching TRBD1. The CDR3 loop spans 15 amino acids. Germline CDR1 reads SGHNT; CDR2 reads YYREEE (reference sequence). V lost 4 bases, J lost 4 bases, and 6 bases stayed unmatched. The CDR3 spells CASSTGQGARTEAFF. The DNA for the CDR3 is TGTGCCAGCAGCACAGGACAGGGGGCGCGCACTGAAGCTTTCTTT.

This clonotype was counted only a few times. The chain combines TRBV6-1 with TRBJ2-1; a weak D match, TRBD2 (6 bases). CDR1 and CDR2 from the germline V gene are MNHNS and SASEGT. V lost 5 bases and J 5 bases, leaving 25 bases between the germline ends. The CDR3 length is 18 residues. CDR3 sequence: CASSPIPLAPPINNEQFF. CDR3 in DNA: TGTGCCAGCAGTCCGATTCCACTAGCTCCGCCGATTAACAATGAGCAGTTCTTC.

This clonotype occurred a few times. The rearrangement uses TRBV11-2 and TRBJ2-1, with D perhaps matching TRBD2 (5 bases). V gave up 5 bases and J gave up 4 bases, with 18 bases separating them. The CDR3 contains 16 residues. In germline, CDR1 is SGHAT, CDR2 FQNNGV. Written as DNA, the CDR3 is TGTGCCAGCAGCCCAACTCGGGGTGGCCTTTACAATGAGCAGTTCTTC. Translation gives CASSPTRGGLYNEQFF.

At least ten counts were recorded for this clonotype. This chain links TRBV20-1 with TRBJ2-7, with D perhaps matching TRBD1 (6 bases). The CDR3 is 13 amino acids. Germline CDR1 and CDR2: DFQATT and SNEGSKA (reference sequence). Trimming removed 4 bases from V and 1 base from J, with 11 bases in between. CDR3 nucleotides: TGCAGTGCTAAAAGACAGGTGTCCTACGAGCAGTACTTC. It specifies CSAKRQVSYEQYF.

This clonotype was detected only a few times. The rearrangement joins TRBV7-2 to TRBJ2-4; D uncertain. The CDR3 sequence is 15 residues long. Germline V gives CDR1 SGHTA, CDR2 FQGNSA. Trimming cost V 5 bases and J 0 bases, with 11 bases left between them. The CDR3 nucleotides read TGTGCCAGCAGCCCCTATTTCTTAGCCAAAAACATTCAGTACTTC. Protein: CASSPYFLAKNIQYF.

In its sample, this clonotype was seen many times. This chain joins TRBV12-3 or TRBV12-4 and TRBJ2-3; no clear D gene. The CDR3 loop spans 11 amino acids. Trimming took off 6 bases at V and 5 bases at J, with 6 bases between the two ends. This CDR3 reads CASSSRDTQYF. CDR3 in DNA: TGTGCCAGCAGCTCCAGAGATACGCAGTATTTT.

This clonotype turned up a few times. Compared with germline, one end of the junction differs, possibly owing to a read error. The chain employs TRBV7-7 and TRBJ2-5; the match to TRBD2 covers 7 bases. CDR1 and CDR2 from the germline V gene are SSHAT and FNYEAQ (reference sequence). This CDR3 region has 15 residues. Written as DNA, the CDR3 is TGTGCTAGCAGCCAAGGCAGCGGGAACCAAGAGACCCAGTACTTC. Translated: CASSQGSGNQETQYF.

There are a few counts of this clonotype. The rearrangement uses TRBV7-9 and TRBJ1-3; D gene uncertain. This CDR3 has 17 amino acids. Trimming cost V 0 bases and J 0 bases, with 12 bases left between them. Per germline, CDR1 SEHNR and CDR2 FQNEAQ (reference sequence). This CDR3 is CASSLAITRDSGNTIYF. The CDR3 nucleotides are TGTGCCAGCAGCTTAGCGATCACCCGGGACTCTGGAAACACCATATATTTT.

In this sample, this clonotype turned up a few times. The chain uses TRBV6-5 and TRBJ1-2; D gene unclear. V lost 2 bases to trimming and J lost 3 bases, with 13 bases between them. The CDR3 extends over 15 amino acids. Germline values: CDR1 MNHEY, CDR2 SVGAGI. CDR3 nucleotide sequence: TGTGCCAGCAGTTACGAAAGGCGGCCGGACTATGGCTACACCTTC. Protein sequence: CASSYERRPDYGYTF.